This T cell receptor beta chain was sequenced during a study of blood T cells in healthy people across ages. General study points: Expanded clonotype changes were possibly confounded by unknown donor CMV status. Older age went with lower TCR beta diversity per million T cells, in a roughly linear way. Diversity of TCR beta correlated strongly with naive T cell percentage.

With a J-beta primer mix and a sample-barcoded 5' primer, a second PCR ran about 7 to 12 cycles. Each CDR3 protein is one row after TCRdb ran MiXCR on the 5' RACE reads. The sample has about 580,000 distinct CDR3 sequences; around 48% are singletons. Comments on this clonotype: Its antigen remains unknown.

V shed 0 bases and J shed 2 bases, with 11 bases lying between them. The CDR3 is made up of 15 amino acids. The sequenced sample consisted of blood. This receptor was obtained from an elderly man in good health. V usage is TRBV12-3 or TRBV12-4 and J usage is TRBJ2-7; D not certain. DNA for the CDR3: TGTGCCAGCAGTTTAGCAGGGTCTTCTACCTACGAGCAGTACTTC. Translation: CASSLAGSSTYEQYF.